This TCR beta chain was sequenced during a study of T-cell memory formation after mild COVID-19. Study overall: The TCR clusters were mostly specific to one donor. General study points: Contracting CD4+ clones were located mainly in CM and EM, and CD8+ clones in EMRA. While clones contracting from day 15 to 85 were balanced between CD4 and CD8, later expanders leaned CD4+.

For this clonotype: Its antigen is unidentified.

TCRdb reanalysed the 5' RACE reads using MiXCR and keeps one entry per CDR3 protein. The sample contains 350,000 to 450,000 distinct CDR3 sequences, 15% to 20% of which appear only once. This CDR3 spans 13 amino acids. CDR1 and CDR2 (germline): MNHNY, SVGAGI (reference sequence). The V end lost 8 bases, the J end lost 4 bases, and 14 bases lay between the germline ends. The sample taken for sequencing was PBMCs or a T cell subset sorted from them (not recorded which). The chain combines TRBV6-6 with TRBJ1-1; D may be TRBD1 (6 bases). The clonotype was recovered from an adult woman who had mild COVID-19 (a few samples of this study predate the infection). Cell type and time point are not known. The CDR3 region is CASWGGMGTEAFF. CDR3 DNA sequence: TGTGCCAGCTGGGGGGGCATGGGCACTGAAGCTTTCTTT.